These T cell receptor beta chains were read from a single sample in a study of Graves' ophthalmopathy and Graves' hyperthyroidism. Each CDR3 protein gets one entry after TCRdb re-called the multiplex PCR reads with MiXCR. The sample consists of 500,000 to 600,000 distinct CDR3 sequences, about 35% of them appearing once. Specimen: peripheral blood or thyroid tissue (not recorded which). All receptors come from an adult man with Graves' hyperthyroidism. Each CDR3 is given with its conserved first and last residue. A D gene is named only where the DNA matches it firmly. Not every row has a clone size; where given, it reads once, few, many or a size class.

j_call: TRBJ1-1; clone_size: many; v_call: TRBV2; d_call: NA; cdr3_aa: CASSEGWGNTEAFF; cdr3_nt: TGTGCCAGCAGTGAAGGTTGGGGGAACACTGAAGCTTTCTTT
j_call: TRBJ2-7; clone_size: once; v_call: TRBV10-3; d_call: TRBD2; cdr3_aa: CAISDFGLAEVGSYEQYF; cdr3_nt: TGTGCCATCAGTGACTTCGGACTAGCGGAGGTAGGCTCCTACGAGCAGTACTTC
j_call: TRBJ1-5; clone_size: NA; v_call: TRBV19; d_call: TRBD1; cdr3_aa: CASSIRSKGQALNQPQHF; cdr3_nt: TGTGCCAGTAGTATAAGATCTAAGGGACAGGCTTTAAATCAGCCCCAGCATTTT
j_call: TRBJ1-2; clone_size: many; v_call: TRBV7-9; d_call: NA; cdr3_aa: CASSPDPYGYTF; cdr3_nt: TGTGCCAGCAGCCCGGACCCTTATGGCTACACCTTC
j_call: TRBJ1-2; clone_size: NA; v_call: TRBV2; d_call: TRBD1; cdr3_aa: CASSESGTGSRGYTF; cdr3_nt: TGTGCCAGCAGTGAGTCCGGGACAGGGTCTCGGGGCTACACCTTC
j_call: TRBJ2-7; clone_size: NA; v_call: TRBV18; d_call: NA; cdr3_aa: CASSPFAGTPNYEQYF; cdr3_nt: TGTGCCAGCTCACCATTCGCCGGGACACCGAACTACGAGCAGTACTTC
j_call: TRBJ1-2; clone_size: NA; v_call: TRBV7-8; d_call: NA; cdr3_aa: CASSSLGYYGYTF; cdr3_nt: TGTGCCAGCAGCTCCCTCGGGTATTATGGCTACACCTTC
j_call: TRBJ1-1; clone_size: many; v_call: TRBV6-6; d_call: NA; cdr3_aa: CASSYRERNTEAFF; cdr3_nt: TGTGCCAGCAGTTATCGGGAGAGGAACACTGAAGCTTTCTTT
j_call: TRBJ2-2; clone_size: many; v_call: TRBV6-6; d_call: TRBD1; cdr3_aa: CASWTGDTGELFF; cdr3_nt: TGTGCCAGTTGGACAGGTGACACCGGGGAGCTGTTTTTT
j_call: TRBJ1-6; clone_size: NA; v_call: TRBV20-1; d_call: NA; cdr3_aa: CSATGQRNSPLHF; cdr3_nt: TGCAGTGCTACCGGACAGCGAAATTCACCCCTCCACTTT
j_call: TRBJ2-7; clone_size: NA; v_call: TRBV19; d_call: NA; cdr3_aa: CASSIRDNYEQYF; cdr3_nt: TGTGCCAGTAGTATCCGGGACAACTACGAGCAGTACTTC
j_call: TRBJ2-5; clone_size: many; v_call: TRBV7-6; d_call: NA; cdr3_aa: CASSLVRGSQETQYF; cdr3_nt: TGTGCCAGCAGCTTAGTACGAGGTAGTCAGGAGACCCAGTACTTC
j_call: TRBJ1-2; clone_size: NA; v_call: TRBV20-1; d_call: NA; cdr3_aa: CSARVGGLGDGYTF; cdr3_nt: TGCAGTGCTAGAGTGGGGGGGCTCGGTGATGGCTACACCTTC
j_call: TRBJ1-2; clone_size: NA; v_call: TRBV20-1; d_call: NA; cdr3_aa: CSASRGNGYTF; cdr3_nt: TGCAGTGCTAGTAGGGGGAATGGCTACACCTTC
j_call: TRBJ2-5; clone_size: NA; v_call: TRBV3-1; d_call: NA; cdr3_aa: CASSPTTGRQETQYF; cdr3_nt: TGTGCCAGCAGCCCCACGACAGGTCGACAAGAGACCCAGTACTTC
j_call: TRBJ2-2; clone_size: NA; v_call: TRBV9; d_call: NA; cdr3_aa: CASSVGGMGTGELFF; cdr3_nt: TGTGCCAGCAGCGTAGGTGGTATGGGGACCGGGGAGCTGTTTTTT
j_call: TRBJ2-2; clone_size: NA; v_call: TRBV7-9; d_call: NA; cdr3_aa: CASSLELDYTGELFF; cdr3_nt: TGTGCCAGCAGCTTAGAATTGGACTACACCGGGGAGCTGTTTTTT
j_call: TRBJ1-1; clone_size: NA; v_call: TRBV29-1; d_call: NA; cdr3_aa: CSVEGPSNTEAFF; cdr3_nt: TGCAGCGTTGAAGGACCGTCGAACACTGAAGCTTTCTTT
j_call: TRBJ2-7; clone_size: NA; v_call: TRBV7-8; d_call: NA; cdr3_aa: CASSARGIGYEQYF; cdr3_nt: TGTGCCAGCAGCGCCAGGGGCATTGGCTACGAGCAGTACTTC
j_call: TRBJ1-5; clone_size: many; v_call: TRBV24-1; d_call: TRBD1; cdr3_aa: CATSDRTGGNSPQHF; cdr3_nt: TGTGCCACCAGTGACAGGACAGGGGGCAATTCGCCCCAGCATTTT
j_call: TRBJ2-2; clone_size: few; v_call: TRBV29-1; d_call: TRBD2; cdr3_aa: CSAGASGSSGELFF; cdr3_nt: TGCAGCGCCGGGGCTAGCGGGAGTTCCGGGGAGCTGTTTTTT
j_call: TRBJ2-6; clone_size: NA; v_call: TRBV12-5; d_call: TRBD1; cdr3_aa: CASGLGPTGAAGANVPTF; cdr3_nt: TGTGCTAGTGGTTTGGGACCTACAGGGGCTGCTGGGGCCAACGTCCCGACTTTC
j_call: TRBJ2-7; clone_size: many; v_call: TRBV5-1; d_call: NA; cdr3_aa: CASSLIIGSSYEQYF; cdr3_nt: TGCGCCAGCAGCTTGATCATCGGGAGCTCCTACGAGCAGTACTTC
j_call: TRBJ2-6; clone_size: once; v_call: TRBV11-2; d_call: TRBD1; cdr3_aa: CASSESGQGNVLTF; cdr3_nt: TGTGCCAGCAGCGAGTCAGGACAGGGCAACGTCCTGACTTTC
j_call: TRBJ2-7; clone_size: NA; v_call: TRBV29-1; d_call: NA; cdr3_aa: CSVEAATLTYEQYF; cdr3_nt: TGCAGCGTTGAAGCCGCGACATTGACCTACGAGCAGTACTTC
j_call: TRBJ1-1; clone_size: few; v_call: TRBV2; d_call: NA; cdr3_aa: CASSLSPGHLNTEAFF; cdr3_nt: TGTGCCAGCAGTTTATCCCCGGGACATCTAAACACTGAAGCTTTCTTT
j_call: TRBJ2-1; clone_size: once; v_call: TRBV5-1; d_call: TRBD2; cdr3_aa: CASSLLAGGPENEQFF; cdr3_nt: TGCGCCAGCAGCTTACTAGCGGGAGGGCCGGAAAATGAGCAGTTCTTC
j_call: TRBJ2-5; clone_size: many; v_call: TRBV7-3; d_call: NA; cdr3_aa: CASSEVSGETQYF; cdr3_nt: TGTGCCAGCAGCGAAGTGTCGGGAGAGACCCAGTACTTC
j_call: TRBJ1-5; clone_size: many; v_call: TRBV6-5; d_call: NA; cdr3_aa: CASSEEENGPPNQPQHF; cdr3_nt: TGTGCCAGCAGTGAGGAAGAGAACGGACCGCCTAATCAGCCCCAGCATTTT
j_call: TRBJ2-7; clone_size: many; v_call: TRBV20-1; d_call: NA; cdr3_aa: CSASPTEISYEQYF; cdr3_nt: TGCAGTGCTTCTCCGACCGAGATCTCCTACGAGCAGTACTTC
j_call: TRBJ1-1; clone_size: few; v_call: TRBV19; d_call: NA; cdr3_aa: CASSTSGGNTEAFF; cdr3_nt: TGTGCCAGTAGTACCTCCGGAGGGAACACTGAAGCTTTCTTT
j_call: TRBJ1-1; clone_size: many; v_call: TRBV6-5; d_call: NA; cdr3_aa: CASSWRLNTEAFF; cdr3_nt: TGTGCCAGCAGTTGGCGACTGAACACTGAAGCTTTCTTT
j_call: TRBJ1-2; clone_size: many; v_call: TRBV6-5; d_call: TRBD1; cdr3_aa: CASSSRTGLYGYTF; cdr3_nt: TGTGCCAGCAGCAGCCGGACAGGCCTTTATGGCTACACCTTC
j_call: TRBJ2-7; clone_size: many; v_call: TRBV12-3/TRBV12-4; d_call: NA; cdr3_aa: CASSLAHGYLYF; cdr3_nt: TGTGCCAGCAGTTTAGCGCACGGCTACCTGTACTTC
j_call: TRBJ2-2; clone_size: many; v_call: TRBV5-1; d_call: NA; cdr3_aa: CASSKGFTGELFF; cdr3_nt: TGCGCCAGCAGCAAAGGGTTTACCGGGGAGCTGTTTTTT
j_call: TRBJ1-2; clone_size: NA; v_call: TRBV10-3; d_call: NA; cdr3_aa: CAISERPRQASGGYTF; cdr3_nt: TGTGCCATCAGTGAGCGTCCCCGTCAAGCATCGGGTGGCTACACCTTC
j_call: TRBJ2-5; clone_size: NA; v_call: TRBV4-2; d_call: TRBD2; cdr3_aa: CASSQDPSGGVQETQYF; cdr3_nt: TGTGCCAGCAGCCAAGATCCTAGCGGGGGGGTTCAAGAGACCCAGTACTTC
j_call: TRBJ1-2; clone_size: few; v_call: TRBV4-1; d_call: NA; cdr3_aa: CASSQDPAGSYYGYTF; cdr3_nt: TGCGCCAGCAGCCAAGATCCTGCCGGGAGTTACTATGGCTACACCTTC
j_call: TRBJ1-1; clone_size: NA; v_call: TRBV6-1; d_call: NA; cdr3_aa: CASVQGEWGTEAFF; cdr3_nt: TGTGCCAGCGTCCAGGGTGAATGGGGGACTGAAGCTTTCTTT
j_call: TRBJ1-5; clone_size: many; v_call: TRBV2; d_call: TRBD1; cdr3_aa: CASSPDRDNQPQHF; cdr3_nt: TGTGCCAGCAGTCCGGACAGGGACAATCAGCCCCAGCATTTT
j_call: TRBJ2-1; clone_size: NA; v_call: TRBV2; d_call: NA; cdr3_aa: CASQYYNEQFF; cdr3_nt: TGTGCCAGCCAGTACTACAATGAGCAGTTCTTC
j_call: TRBJ2-5; clone_size: NA; v_call: TRBV12-3/TRBV12-4; d_call: NA; cdr3_aa: CASSSRSSAQEAQYF; cdr3_nt: TGTGCCAGCAGTTCACGGTCTAGCGCCCAAGAGGCCCAGTACTTC
j_call: TRBJ2-3; clone_size: NA; v_call: TRBV11-3; d_call: TRBD2; cdr3_aa: CASSPPLAGGDTQYF; cdr3_nt: TGTGCCAGCAGTCCCCCACTAGCGGGAGGGGATACGCAGTATTTT
j_call: TRBJ1-2; clone_size: NA; v_call: TRBV19; d_call: TRBD1; cdr3_aa: CASKATGGNYGYTF; cdr3_nt: TGTGCCAGTAAGGCGACAGGGGGGAACTATGGCTACACCTTC
j_call: TRBJ2-2; clone_size: NA; v_call: TRBV9; d_call: NA; cdr3_aa: CASSADQNTGELFF; cdr3_nt: TGTGCCAGCAGCGCCGACCAGAACACCGGGGAGCTGTTTTTT
j_call: TRBJ1-5; clone_size: NA; v_call: TRBV15; d_call: NA; cdr3_aa: CATTGGDNQPQHF; cdr3_nt: TGTGCCACCACGGGGGGAGACAATCAGCCCCAGCATTTT
j_call: TRBJ2-7; clone_size: few; v_call: TRBV5-1; d_call: NA; cdr3_aa: CASSLDEGGTPEQYF; cdr3_nt: TGCGCCAGCAGCTTGGATGAGGGAGGAACCCCCGAGCAGTACTTC
j_call: TRBJ2-7; clone_size: NA; v_call: TRBV4-2; d_call: NA; cdr3_aa: CASSQDLGGGWYEQYF; cdr3_nt: TGTGCCAGCAGCCAAGATCTCGGCGGAGGATGGTACGAGCAGTACTTC
j_call: TRBJ1-3; clone_size: many; v_call: TRBV7-9; d_call: NA; cdr3_aa: CASSLEWQVSGNTIYF; cdr3_nt: TGTGCCAGCAGCTTAGAATGGCAGGTCTCTGGAAACACCATATATTTT
j_call: TRBJ2-7; clone_size: NA; v_call: TRBV7-9; d_call: TRBD1; cdr3_aa: CASAPGTGNYEQYF; cdr3_nt: TGTGCCAGCGCACCCGGGACAGGGAACTACGAGCAGTACTTC
j_call: TRBJ2-7; clone_size: few; v_call: TRBV11-3; d_call: NA; cdr3_aa: CASKGGAGTYEQYF; cdr3_nt: TGTGCCAGCAAAGGCGGGGCTGGTACGTACGAGCAGTACTTC
j_call: TRBJ1-2; clone_size: many; v_call: TRBV25-1; d_call: NA; cdr3_aa: CASSYSPNTYGYTF; cdr3_nt: TGTGCCAGCAGCTACTCCCCGAACACCTATGGCTACACCTTC
j_call: TRBJ2-2; clone_size: NA; v_call: TRBV29-1; d_call: TRBD1; cdr3_aa: CSVDRGGVGNTGELFF; cdr3_nt: TGCAGCGTGGACAGGGGAGGGGTTGGGAACACCGGGGAGCTGTTTTTT
j_call: TRBJ1-2; clone_size: NA; v_call: TRBV25-1; d_call: TRBD1; cdr3_aa: CASSSPRDSSYGYTF; cdr3_nt: TGTGCCAGCAGTTCGCCTCGGGACAGTAGCTATGGCTACACCTTC
j_call: TRBJ2-2; clone_size: once; v_call: TRBV7-9; d_call: TRBD1; cdr3_aa: CASSVRRDRDTGELFF; cdr3_nt: TGTGCCAGCAGCGTCCGACGGGACAGGGATACCGGGGAGCTGTTTTTT
j_call: TRBJ1-2; clone_size: NA; v_call: TRBV2; d_call: TRBD1; cdr3_aa: CASSRTTGDGYTF; cdr3_nt: TGTGCCAGCAGCCGGACCACAGGGGATGGCTACACCTTC